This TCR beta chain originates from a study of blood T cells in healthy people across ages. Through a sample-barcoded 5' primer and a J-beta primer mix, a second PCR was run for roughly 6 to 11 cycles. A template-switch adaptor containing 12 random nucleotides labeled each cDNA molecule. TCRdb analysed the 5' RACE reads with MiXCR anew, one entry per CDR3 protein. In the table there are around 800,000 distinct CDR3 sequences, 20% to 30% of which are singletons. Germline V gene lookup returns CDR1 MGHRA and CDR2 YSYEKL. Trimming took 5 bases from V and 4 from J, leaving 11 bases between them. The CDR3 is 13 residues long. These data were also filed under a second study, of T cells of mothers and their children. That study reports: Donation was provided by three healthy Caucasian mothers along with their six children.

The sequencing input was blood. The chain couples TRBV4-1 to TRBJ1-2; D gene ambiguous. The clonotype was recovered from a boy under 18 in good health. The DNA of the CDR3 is TGCGCCAGCAGCGATGAGCCTCCCTATGGCTACACCTTC. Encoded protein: CASSDEPPYGYTF.